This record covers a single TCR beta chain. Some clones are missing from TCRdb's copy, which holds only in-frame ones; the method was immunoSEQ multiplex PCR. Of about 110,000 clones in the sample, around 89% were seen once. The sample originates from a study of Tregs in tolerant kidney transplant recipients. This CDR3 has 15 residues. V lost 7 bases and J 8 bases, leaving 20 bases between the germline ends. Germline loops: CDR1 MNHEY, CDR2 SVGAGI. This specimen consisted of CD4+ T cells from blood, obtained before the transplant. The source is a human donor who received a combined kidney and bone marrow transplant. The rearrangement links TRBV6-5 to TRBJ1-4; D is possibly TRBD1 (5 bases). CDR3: CASTSTALGGEKLFF. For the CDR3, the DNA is TGTGCCAGCACCTCCACGGCCTTGGGGGGGGAAAAACTGTTTTTT.